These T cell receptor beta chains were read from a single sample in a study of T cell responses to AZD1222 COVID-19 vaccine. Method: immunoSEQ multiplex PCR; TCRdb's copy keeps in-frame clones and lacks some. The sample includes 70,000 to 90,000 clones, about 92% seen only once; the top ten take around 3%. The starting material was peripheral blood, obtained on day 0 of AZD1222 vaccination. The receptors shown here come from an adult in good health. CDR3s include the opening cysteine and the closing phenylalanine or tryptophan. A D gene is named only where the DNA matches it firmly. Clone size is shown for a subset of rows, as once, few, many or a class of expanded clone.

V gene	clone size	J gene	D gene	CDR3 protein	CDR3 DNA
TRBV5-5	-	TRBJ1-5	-	CASSLLESNQPQHF	TGTGCCAGCAGCTTGTTAGAGAGCAATCAGCCCCAGCATTTT
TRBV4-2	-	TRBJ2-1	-	CASSQDIQGGNEQFF	TGTGCCAGCAGCCAAGATATCCAGGGGGGCAATGAGCAGTTCTTC
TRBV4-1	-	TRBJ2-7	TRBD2	CASSQVGGAQQYF	TGCGCCAGCAGCCAAGTCGGGGGGGCACAGCAGTACTTC
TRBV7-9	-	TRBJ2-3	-	CASSLFGASTDTQYF	TGTGCCAGCAGCTTATTCGGCGCATCCACAGATACGCAGTATTTT
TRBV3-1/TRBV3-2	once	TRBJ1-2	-	CASTIKGGYGYTF	TGTGCCAGCACCATTAAGGGTGGGTATGGCTACACCTTC
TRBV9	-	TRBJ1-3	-	CASSAGYSGNTIYF	TGTGCCAGCAGTGCAGGCTACTCTGGAAACACCATATATTTT
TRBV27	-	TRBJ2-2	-	CASSLARAGELFF	TGTGCCAGCAGTTTGGCCAGGGCCGGGGAGCTGTTTTTT
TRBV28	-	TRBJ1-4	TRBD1	CASSTGGRGEKLFF	TGTGCCAGCAGCACAGGGGGCCGCGGTGAAAAACTGTTTTTT
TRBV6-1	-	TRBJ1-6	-	CASSERGSSYNSPLHF	TGTGCCAGCAGTGAACGGGGGAGCTCCTATAATTCACCCCTCCACTTT
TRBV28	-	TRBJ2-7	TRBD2	CASSLASGRLTYEQYF	TGTGCCAGCAGTTTGGCTAGCGGGAGGCTTACCTACGAGCAGTACTTC
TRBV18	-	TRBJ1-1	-	CASSPEINTEAFF	TGTGCCAGCTCACCAGAGATCAACACTGAAGCTTTCTTT
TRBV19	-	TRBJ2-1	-	CASGSVDSYNEQFF	TGTGCCAGTGGGTCGGTCGATTCCTACAATGAGCAGTTCTTC
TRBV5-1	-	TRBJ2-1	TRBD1	CASSPGQGGNEQFF	TGCGCCAGCAGCCCGGGACAGGGAGGGAATGAGCAGTTCTTC
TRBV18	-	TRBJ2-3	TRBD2	CASSLNAPSGGFPDTQYF	TGTGCCAGCTCACTAAACGCCCCCAGCGGGGGTTTTCCAGATACGCAGTATTTT
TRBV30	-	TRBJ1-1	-	CASTAMNTEAFF	TGTGCCTCCACCGCCATGAACACTGAAGCTTTCTTT
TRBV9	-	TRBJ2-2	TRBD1	CELDRVTTGELFF	TGTGAACTGGACAGGGTGACCACCGGGGAGCTGTTTTTT
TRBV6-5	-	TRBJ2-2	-	CASSYSTSTGELFF	TGTGCCAGCAGTTACTCGACCTCGACCGGGGAGCTGTTTTTT
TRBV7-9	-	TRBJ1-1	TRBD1	CASTRGQENTEAFF	TGTGCCAGCACCCGGGGACAGGAGAACACTGAAGCTTTCTTT
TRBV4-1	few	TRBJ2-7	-	CASSQDHGVGRAKQYF	TGCGCCAGCAGCCAAGACCACGGGGTCGGCAGGGCTAAGCAGTACTTC
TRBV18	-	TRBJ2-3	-	CASYPGTDTQYF	TGTGCCAGCTACCCAGGCACAGATACGCAGTATTTT
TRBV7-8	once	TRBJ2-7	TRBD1	CASRLWDREREQYF	TGTGCCAGCAGACTTTGGGACAGGGAGCGCGAGCAGTACTTC
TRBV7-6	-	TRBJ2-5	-	CASSLVSQQETQYF	TGTGCCAGCAGCTTAGTATCCCAGCAAGAGACCCAGTACTTC
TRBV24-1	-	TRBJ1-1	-	CATSEAGGDTEAFF	TGTGCCACCAGTGAGGCCGGGGGCGACACTGAAGCTTTCTTT